These 21 T cell receptor beta chains originate from one sample sequenced in a study of regulatory T cells in long-lasting Graves disease. Time point noted: persistent/refractory GD, antithyroid drugs over 5 years with positive TRAb. There was RNA extracted from PBMCs, and the TCR library was made from it. For TCR beta, libraries came from iRepertoire HTBI primers and Arm-PCR of CDR3 regions. Each CDR3 protein gets one entry after TCRdb re-called the multiplex PCR reads with MiXCR. The table records 500,000 to 700,000 distinct CDR3 sequences, 25% to 30% of them present only once. The sequenced sample was peripheral blood mononuclear cells (PBMCs), obtained when the disease was refractory, from a patient treated with antithyroid drugs. The receptors were sampled from a female donor with Graves disease.

This clonotype has ten or more counts. The chain uses TRBV28 and TRBJ1-1, with 10 bases that match TRBD1. Trimming took 4 bases from V and 12 from J; bases not matched to a gene: 11. This CDR3 comprises 14 residues. CDR1 and CDR2 from the germline V gene are MDHEN and SYDVKM. Here the CDR3 reads CASSSPGQGRRTFF. CDR3 nucleotide sequence: TGTGCCAGCAGTTCCCCGGGACAGGGGCGAAGGACTTTCTTT.

This clonotype was seen many times. The chain links TRBV6-2 or TRBV6-3 to TRBJ1-2; D unclear. The germline V and J ends were trimmed by 0 bases and 1 base, with 6 bases remaining between them. CDR1 is MNHEY and CDR2 is SVGEGT in the germline V gene. The CDR3 covers 14 residues. DNA of the CDR3: TGTGCCAGCAGTTACTCAGAATATAACTATGGCTACACCTTC. It specifies CASSYSEYNYGYTF.

This clonotype was counted between two and nine times. This chain joins TRBV20-1 and TRBJ1-2, with 8 bases matching TRBD1. CDR1 and CDR2 (germline): DFQATT, SNEGSKA (reference sequence). This CDR3 has 13 amino acids. V shed 5 bases, J shed 5 bases, and the junction held 7 bases outside the gene matches. CDR3 loop: CSAAQGAVYGYTF. CDR3 DNA: TGCAGTGCTGCCCAGGGGGCGGTATATGGCTACACCTTC.

The chain joins TRBV19 to TRBJ1-5; the match to TRBD1 covers 9 bases. Per the germline V gene, CDR1 is LNHDA and CDR2 is SQIVND (reference sequence). CDR3 length: 14 amino acids. Trimming at V came to 5 bases and at J to 7 bases, leaving 6 bases not matched to a gene. CDR3 DNA: TGTGCCAGTAGTTTCTCGGGACAGGGACAGCCCCAGCATTTT. This codes for CASSFSGQGQPQHF.

This rearrangement joins TRBV2 to TRBJ2-2; no reliable D call. The CDR3 is 15 amino acids. The V end was cut by 6 bases, the J end by 1 base, with 12 bases between. Germline V lookup: CDR1 SNHLY, CDR2 FYNNEI. The DNA of the CDR3 is TGTGCCAGCAGAGCCCAGACCCTGAACACCGGGGAGCTGTTTTTT. This encodes CASRAQTLNTGELFF.

The sample holds many counts of this clonotype. This chain joins TRBV12-3 or TRBV12-4 and TRBJ1-5; D gene uncertain. Trimming stripped 3 bases from V and 3 bases from J, with 3 bases between. CDR3 size: 12 residues. DNA for the CDR3: TGTGCCAGCAGTTTTAACAATCAGCCCCAGCATTTT. This sequence encodes CASSFNNQPQHF.

The V gene is TRBV4-1, the J gene TRBJ1-1, with 8 bases aligning to TRBD1. This CDR3 region has 15 residues. Germline V gene lookup returns CDR1 MGHRA and CDR2 YSYEKL. V trimming: 4 bases; J trimming: 6 bases; junction bases outside the gene matches: 10. The CDR3 loop reads CASSLRTGIMAEAFF. CDR3 nucleotides: TGCGCCAGCAGCCTTAGGACAGGGATAATGGCTGAAGCTTTCTTT.

This clonotype was picked up many times. CDR3 sequence: CASSPSWGLETQYF. The CDR3 DNA follows: TGTGCCAGCAGCCCTTCATGGGGACTGGAGACCCAGTACTTC. The chain has TRBV11-2 and TRBJ2-5; weak D call: TRBD2 (6 bases). This CDR3 has 14 residues. V dropped 5 bases and J dropped 5 bases, with 15 bases sitting between them. Looked up from germline, CDR1 is SGHAT and CDR2 is FQNNGV.

At least ten counts were recorded for this clonotype. The V call is TRBV27, the J call TRBJ1-6; D is ambiguous. V shed 11 bases and J shed 0 bases, with 11 bases lying between them. The germline gives CDR1 MNHEY, CDR2 SMNVEV (reference sequence). The CDR3 totals 14 residues. The CDR3 nucleotides are TGTGCCGGCTTCTACAGCTCCTATAATTCACCCCTCCACTTT. Protein sequence: CAGFYSSYNSPLHF.

The chain recombines TRBV11-2 with TRBJ2-1; 11 bases are a match to TRBD2. Trimming cost V 5 bases and J 10 bases; bases outside gene matches: 13. The CDR3 spans 16 residues. Germline CDR1 SGHAT, CDR2 FQNNGV. The CDR3 coding sequence is TGTGCCAGCAGCCCGACCACTAGCGGGAGAGGTGGGGAGCAGTTCTTC. Its protein product is CASSPTTSGRGGEQFF.

V and J are TRBV7-9 and TRBJ1-2, with a tentative D call TRBD1 (5 bases). Per the germline V gene, CDR1 is SEHNR and CDR2 is FQNEAQ (reference sequence). CDR3 length: 15 amino acids. V lost 5 bases to trimming and J lost 0 bases, with 13 bases between them. This chain's CDR3 is CASSLSAGPNYGYTF. The CDR3 DNA sequence: TGTGCCAGCAGCCTCAGTGCAGGGCCTAACTATGGCTACACCTTC.

The V call is TRBV3-1, the J call TRBJ1-6, with a possible D match to TRBD1 (5 bases). Trimming removed 0 bases from V and 7 bases from J, with 16 bases in between. Germline values: CDR1 LGHDT, CDR2 YNNKEL (reference sequence). This CDR3 is 17 amino acids long. CDR3 DNA: TGTGCCAGCAGCCAAGATTACGGGACTCTCGCGAATTCACCCCTCCACTTT. As protein: CASSQDYGTLANSPLHF.

This clonotype was seen once. Here the CDR3 DNA reads TGCGCCAGCAGCCGGTGGACAGGGGAAAAACTGTTTTTT. As protein: CASSRWTGEKLFF. The rearrangement uses TRBV4-1 and TRBJ1-4, with TRBD1 identical over 8 bases. This CDR3 spans 13 amino acids. J gave up 8 bases and V 4 bases, and 3 bases lay outside the gene matches. Per germline, CDR1 MGHRA and CDR2 YSYEKL.

The genes are TRBV25-1 and TRBJ1-6; 8 nucleotides line up with TRBD1. Germline V gene sequence: CDR1 MGHDK, CDR2 SYGVNS. CDR3 length: 15 residues. The V and J ends lost 8 bases and 8 bases, in that order; junction bases with no gene match: 11. CDR3 DNA: TGTGCCAGCCGTCCAAGGCCAGGGGGCGATTCACCCCTCCACTTT. This translates into CASRPRPGGDSPLHF.

This clonotype was observed a few times. This rearrangement joins TRBV6-4 to TRBJ1-2; weak D call: TRBD1 (5 bases). Germline V gene sequence: CDR1 MRHNA, CDR2 SNTAGT. The CDR3 consists of 12 residues. Deletions cut 2 bases from V and 7 bases from J, with 8 bases between. Written as DNA, the CDR3 is TGTGCCAGCAGTGACGGGGGTCGTGGCTACACCTTC. This encodes CASSDGGRGYTF.

In its sample, this clonotype was seen a few times. This chain joins TRBV5-1 and TRBJ2-7; 8 bases agree with TRBD1. CDR1 and CDR2 from the germline V gene are SGHRS and YFSETQ. V trimming: 4 bases; J trimming: 4 bases; junction bases outside the gene matches: 7. The CDR3 covers 14 residues. The CDR3 region has the DNA TGCGCCAGCAGCATGGACAGGGCGAATTACGAGCAGTACTTC. This translates into CASSMDRANYEQYF.

This clonotype was seen ten or more times. The V and J genes are TRBV28 and TRBJ1-3, with a weak D call TRBD1 (5 bases). The CDR3 contains 15 residues. V lost 1 base and J lost 0, with 7 bases in between. In germline, CDR1 is MDHEN, CDR2 SYDVKM. As DNA, the CDR3 is TGTGCCAGCAGTTTATCCGGGGGCTCTGGAAACACCATATATTTT. This encodes CASSLSGGSGNTIYF. Together with reference TRBV28 and TRBJ1-3, the CDR3 gives the full variable domain: DVKVTQSSRYLVKRTGEKVFLECVQDMDHENMFWYRQDPGLGLRLIYFSYDVKMKEKGDIPEGYSVSREKKERFSLILESASTNQTSMYLCASSLSGGSGNTIYFGEGSWLTVV.

Here the CDR3 reads CASSLAGRGITNEKLFF. The CDR3 DNA is TGTGCCAGCAGTTTAGCGGGCAGGGGTATAACTAATGAAAAACTGTTTTTT. The chain combines TRBV12-3 or TRBV12-4 with TRBJ1-4; TRBD1 is a possible D gene (6 bases). The germline V and J ends were trimmed by 0 bases and 1 base, with 12 bases remaining between them. The CDR3 length is 17 residues.

The table lists this clonotype with many counts. The chain is built from TRBV28 and TRBJ1-2; perhaps TRBD1 as D (6 bases). The CDR3 sequence is 14 residues long. V lost 0 bases, J lost 2 bases, and 7 bases lay in between. Germline V gives CDR1 MDHEN, CDR2 SYDVKM. The CDR3 region is CASSLWGQNYGYTF. CDR3 DNA sequence: TGTGCCAGCAGTTTATGGGGACAAAACTATGGCTACACCTTC.

The genes are TRBV10-3 and TRBJ2-2; the match to TRBD2 covers 8 bases. CDR3 length: 13 residues. Germline assignment: CDR1 ENHRY and CDR2 SYGVKD. Unmatched junction bases numbered 3, after V lost 8 bases and J lost 4 bases. The CDR3 loop reads CAIQGLGTGELFF. The CDR3 coding sequence is TGTGCCATCCAGGGACTAGGCACCGGGGAGCTGTTTTTT.

V usage is TRBV20-1 and J usage is TRBJ2-2, with 8 positions matching TRBD2. The CDR3 spans 15 residues. V lost 4 bases to trimming and J lost 2 bases; unmatched junction nucleotides: 6. Germline V gene sequence: CDR1 DFQATT, CDR2 SNEGSKA (reference sequence). CDR3 DNA: TGCAGTGCTATCGCGGGAGGACTCAACACCGGGGAGCTGTTTTTT. Protein: CSAIAGGLNTGELFF.